The present T cell receptor (beta chain) was sequenced within a study of cytomegalovirus exposure and HLA in healthy donors. The overall study: There were 350 to 450 genotyped donors. Of these, 75% to 85% fell in the genetic ancestry cluster associated with self-reported Caucasian donors.

Study-level findings and limits: An ancestry cluster, one associated with Asian ancestry, reportedly showed fewer N-insertions than the 666-donor mean in a later analysis. A missense DCLRE1C variant was associated with V- and J-gene trimming of TCR beta chains in a later analysis, and an independent cohort replicated the association.

The CDR3 is 15 residues long. The junction had 7 bases not matched to a gene; V was cut back by 4 bases and J by 3 bases. Germline V gene sequence: CDR1 SGHRS, CDR2 YFSETQ. PCR employed 60 Vbeta and 13 Jbeta primers. TCRdb's copy holds only in-frame clones and misses some; the assay was immunoSEQ multiplex PCR. In the table there are some 110,000 clones, more than 65% of which are singletons. This clone was observed a few times. What it recognizes is unknown. The clonotype was recovered from a man between 25 and 39 years old in good health and CMV-seronegative. The rearrangement links TRBV5-1 to TRBJ2-1; 7 bases align to TRBD1. The material sequenced was PBMCs. The CDR3 loop is CASSLRQGVYNEQFF. DNA for the CDR3: TGCGCCAGCAGCCTCCGACAGGGCGTCTACAATGAGCAGTTCTTC.